This T cell receptor beta chain emerged from a study of OX40 agonist ivuxolimab in advanced cancers. Turning to the overall study: Ivuxolimab was a fully human IgG2 agonistic monoclonal antibody targeting the costimulatory receptor OX40 (CD134). The point of sequencing TCRbeta in the periphery was to test whether ivuxolimab changed TCR sequence diversity and drove clonal T-cell expansion. The monotherapy dose-escalation portion (N of about 52 patients) of the phase I ivuxolimab trial is reported in the paper. Intravenous ivuxolimab was administered to patients every 2 weeks at six dose levels: 0.01, 0.1, 0.3, 1.5, 3 and 10 mg/kg. Prior anti-PD-1, anti-PD-L1 or anti-CTLA-4 therapy was permitted, and approximately 39% of dose-escalation patients had received checkpoint inhibitors. Partial responses occurred in three dose-escalation patients, of whom one had hepatocellular carcinoma and two had cutaneous melanoma. A male proportion of around 80% and a mean age of 60 years, ranging from about 20 to 85, were recorded for the dose-escalation cohort. Among the roughly 52 dose-escalation patients, approximately 20 had hepatocellular carcinoma, about 15 melanoma, 9 renal cell carcinoma and 9 head and neck cancer. Points the paper makes about the study in general: On average, CD8+ T cells showed more expanded clones than CD4+ T cells after ivuxolimab. At doses from 0.1 to 3.0 mg/kg, clonal expansion was seen in both CD4+ and CD8+ blood T cells between baseline and week 6. Low levels of normalized T-cell clonal expansion were also seen in some patients who did not respond. In the 0.1-3.0 mg/kg groups, partial responders had among the lowest normalized peripheral clonal expansion, particularly in CD8+ T cells. Antigen specificity was not determined for the clonally expanded peripheral T cells.

Patients with a history of autoimmune disease or receiving systemic immunosuppression were excluded from the trial. Peripheral blood for TCR sequencing was collected from all dose cohorts at baseline, on cycle 4 day 1, and on cycle 7 day 1. The samples were drawn from a first-in-human, open-label, multicenter phase I dose-escalation trial of ivuxolimab. The trial enrolled adults with locally advanced or metastatic head and neck squamous cell, hepatocellular, melanoma or renal cell carcinoma. Before TCR sequencing, CD4+ T cells and CD8+ T cells from peripheral blood were sorted into separate populations. Measured from the cysteine to the phenylalanine, the CDR3 is 12 residues long. Kept here is only the CDR3 DNA, which spans 36 bases and is read in frame from base 1. Relative to germline, V is 1 base shorter and J is 4 bases shorter, with 4 bases between their ends. For CDR1 and CDR2, the germline V gene lists SGHVS and FNYEAQ.

With respect to this clone: This clone's antigen is unknown. No base quality values were provided; no much bigger clone lies one nucleotide off. This sample also contains other DNA sequences that code for the same CDR3.

Genomic DNA was extracted from sorted cells for sequencing of the TCRbeta CDR3 region. The immunoSEQ Assay was used for sequencing of TCRbeta CDR3 regions. In its TCRdb copy, this immuneACCESS table keeps in-frame sequences only and misses some clones. Where compared with another copy, unresolved V genes explain less than half of these, and the others have no known cause. Within this sample are 70,000 or so clones, with 85% of them counted one time only. The ten largest make up 4% of the sample. The sequence joins TRBV7-6 to TRBJ2-5, with the D gene too uncertain to name. The specimen was CD4+ or CD8+ T cells sorted from blood, collected in a trial of the OX40 agonist ivuxolimab. The receptor was derived from an adult with an advanced solid tumor such as melanoma, head and neck, liver or kidney cancer. The CDR3 region has the sequence CASSLDRETQYF. The DNA reads TGTGCCAGCAGCTTAGACAGAGAGACCCAGTACTTC.